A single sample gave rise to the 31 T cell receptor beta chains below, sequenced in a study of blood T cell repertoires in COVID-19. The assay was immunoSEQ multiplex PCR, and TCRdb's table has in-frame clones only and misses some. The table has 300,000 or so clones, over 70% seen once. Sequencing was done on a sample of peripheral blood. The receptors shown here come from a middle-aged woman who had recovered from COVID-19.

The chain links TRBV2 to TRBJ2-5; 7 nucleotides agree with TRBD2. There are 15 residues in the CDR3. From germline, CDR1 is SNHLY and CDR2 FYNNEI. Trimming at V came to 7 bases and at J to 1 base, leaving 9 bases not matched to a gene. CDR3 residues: CASKRGRGPQETQYF. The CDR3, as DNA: TGTGCCAGCAAGAGAGGGAGGGGCCCCCAAGAGACCCAGTACTTC.

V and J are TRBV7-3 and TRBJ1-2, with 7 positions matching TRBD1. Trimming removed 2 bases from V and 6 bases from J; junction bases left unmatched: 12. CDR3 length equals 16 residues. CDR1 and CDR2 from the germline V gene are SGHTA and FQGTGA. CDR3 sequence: CASSLQGAGGTHGYTF. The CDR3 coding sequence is TGTGCCAGCAGCTTACAAGGGGCAGGGGGAACCCATGGCTACACCTTC.

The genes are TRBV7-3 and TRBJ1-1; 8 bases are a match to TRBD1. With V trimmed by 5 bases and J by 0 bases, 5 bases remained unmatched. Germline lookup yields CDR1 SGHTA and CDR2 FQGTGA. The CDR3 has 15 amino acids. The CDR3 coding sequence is TGTGCCAGCAGCCCGGGGGACAGGATGAACACTGAAGCTTTCTTT. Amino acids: CASSPGDRMNTEAFF. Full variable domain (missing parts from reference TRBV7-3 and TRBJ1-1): GAGVSQTPSNKVTEKGKYVELRCDPISGHTALYWYRQSLGQGPEFLIYFQGTGAADDSGLPNDRFFAVRPEGSVSTLKIQRTERGDSAVYLCASSPGDRMNTEAFFGQGTRLTVV.

The CDR3, as DNA: TGCAGCGTTACCACGGGAGGGTTCGGTCAGCCCCAGCATTTT. It yields the protein CSVTTGGFGQPQHF. The V call is TRBV29-1, the J call TRBJ1-5; D ambiguous. Germline CDR1 and CDR2: SQVTM and ANQGSEA. The V end lost 5 bases, the J end lost 6 bases, and 17 bases lay between the germline ends. The CDR3 contains 14 residues.

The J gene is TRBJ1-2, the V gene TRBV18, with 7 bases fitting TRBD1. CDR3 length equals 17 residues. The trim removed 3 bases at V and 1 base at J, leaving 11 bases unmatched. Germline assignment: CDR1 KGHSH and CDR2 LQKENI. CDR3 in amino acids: CASSPNPGQRFNYGYTF. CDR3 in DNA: TGTGCCAGCTCACCCAACCCGGGACAGCGATTTAACTATGGCTACACCTTC.

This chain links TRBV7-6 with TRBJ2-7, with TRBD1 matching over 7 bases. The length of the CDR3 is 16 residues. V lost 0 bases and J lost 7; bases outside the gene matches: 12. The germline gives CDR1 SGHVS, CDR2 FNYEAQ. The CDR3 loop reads CASSLAGTALFDEQYF. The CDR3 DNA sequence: TGTGCCAGCAGCTTAGCCGGGACAGCTCTCTTTGATGAGCAGTACTTC.

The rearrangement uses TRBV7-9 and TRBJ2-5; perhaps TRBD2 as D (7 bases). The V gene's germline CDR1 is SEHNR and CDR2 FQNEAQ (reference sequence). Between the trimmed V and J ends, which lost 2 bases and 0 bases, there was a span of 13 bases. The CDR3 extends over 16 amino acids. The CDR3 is CASSLWGGRYQETQYF. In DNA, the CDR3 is TGTGCCAGCAGCTTATGGGGGGGCCGGTACCAAGAGACCCAGTACTTC. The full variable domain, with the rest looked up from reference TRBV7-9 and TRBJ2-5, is DTGVSQNPRHKITKRGQNVTFRCDPISEHNRLYWYRQTLGQGPEFLTYFQNEAQLEKSRLLSDRFSAERPKGSFSTLEIQRTEQGDSAMYLCASSLWGGRYQETQYFGPGTRLLVL.

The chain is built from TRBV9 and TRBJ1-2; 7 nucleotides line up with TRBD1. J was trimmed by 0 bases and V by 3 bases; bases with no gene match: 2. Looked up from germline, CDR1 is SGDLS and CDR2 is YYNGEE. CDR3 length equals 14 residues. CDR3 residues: CASSATGANYGYTF. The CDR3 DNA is TGTGCCAGCAGCGCCACAGGGGCTAACTATGGCTACACCTTC.

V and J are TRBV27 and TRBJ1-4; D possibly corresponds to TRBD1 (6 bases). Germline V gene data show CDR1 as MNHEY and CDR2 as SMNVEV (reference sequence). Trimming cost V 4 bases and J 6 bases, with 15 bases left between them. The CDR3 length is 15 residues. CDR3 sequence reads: CASSWGPVSHEKLFF. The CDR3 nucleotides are TGTGCCAGCAGTTGGGGGCCAGTGTCGCATGAAAAACTGTTTTTT.

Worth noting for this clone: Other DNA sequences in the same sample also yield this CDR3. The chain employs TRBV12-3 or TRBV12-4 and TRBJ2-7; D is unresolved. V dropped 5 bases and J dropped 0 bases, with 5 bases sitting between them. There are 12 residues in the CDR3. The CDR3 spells CASSPSSYEQYF. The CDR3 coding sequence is TGTGCCAGCAGTCCCTCCTCCTACGAGCAGTACTTC.

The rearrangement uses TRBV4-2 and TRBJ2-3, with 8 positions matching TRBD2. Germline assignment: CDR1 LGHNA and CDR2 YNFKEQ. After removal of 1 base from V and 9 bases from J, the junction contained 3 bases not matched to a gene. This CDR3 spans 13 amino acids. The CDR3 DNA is TGTGCCAGCAGCCAAGCGGGGGGGCGGACGCAGTATTTT. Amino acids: CASSQAGGRTQYF.

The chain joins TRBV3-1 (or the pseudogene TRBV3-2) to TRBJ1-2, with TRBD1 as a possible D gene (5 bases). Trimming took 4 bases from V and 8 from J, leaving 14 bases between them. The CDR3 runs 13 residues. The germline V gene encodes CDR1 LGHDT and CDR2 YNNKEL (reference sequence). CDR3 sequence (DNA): TGTGCCAGCAGCCCGACCGGGGGGGACGGCTACACCTTC. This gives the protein CASSPTGGDGYTF.

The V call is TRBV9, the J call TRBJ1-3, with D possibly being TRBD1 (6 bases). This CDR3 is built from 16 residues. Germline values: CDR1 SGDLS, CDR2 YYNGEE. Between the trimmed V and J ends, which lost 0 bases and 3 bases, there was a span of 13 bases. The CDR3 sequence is CASSVEGTFFGNTIYF. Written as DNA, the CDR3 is TGTGCCAGCAGCGTAGAGGGGACATTCTTTGGAAACACCATATATTTT.

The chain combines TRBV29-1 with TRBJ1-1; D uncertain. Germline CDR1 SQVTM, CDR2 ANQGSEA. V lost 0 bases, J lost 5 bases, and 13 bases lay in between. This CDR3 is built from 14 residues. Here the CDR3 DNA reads TGCAGCGTTGAAGAATTCGGCGCGGTTACTGAAGCTTTCTTT. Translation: CSVEEFGAVTEAFF. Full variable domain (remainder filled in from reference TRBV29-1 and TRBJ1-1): SAVISQKPSRDICQRGTSLTIQCQVDSQVTMMFWYRQQPGQSLTLIATANQGSEATYESGFVIDKFPISRPNLTFSTLTVSNMSPEDSSIYLCSVEEFGAVTEAFFGQGTRLTVV.

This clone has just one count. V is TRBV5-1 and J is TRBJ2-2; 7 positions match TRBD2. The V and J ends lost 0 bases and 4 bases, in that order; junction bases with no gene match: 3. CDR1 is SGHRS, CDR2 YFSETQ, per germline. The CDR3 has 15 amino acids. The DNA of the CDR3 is TGCGCCAGCAGCTTGGGGGGGACTACCACCGGGGAGCTGTTTTTT. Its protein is CASSLGGTTTGELFF.

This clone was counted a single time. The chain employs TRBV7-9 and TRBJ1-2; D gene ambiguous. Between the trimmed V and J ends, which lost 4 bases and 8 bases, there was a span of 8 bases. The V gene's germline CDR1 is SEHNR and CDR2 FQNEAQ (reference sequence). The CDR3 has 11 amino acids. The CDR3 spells CASSSLGGYTF. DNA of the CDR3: TGTGCCAGCAGCTCTCTAGGAGGCTACACCTTC.

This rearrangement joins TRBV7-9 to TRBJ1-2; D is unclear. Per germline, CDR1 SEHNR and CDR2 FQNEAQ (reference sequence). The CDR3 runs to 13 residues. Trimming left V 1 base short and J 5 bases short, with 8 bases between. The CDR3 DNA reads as TGTGCCAGCAGCTTAGGGGCCAAGTATGGCTACACCTTC. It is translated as CASSLGAKYGYTF.

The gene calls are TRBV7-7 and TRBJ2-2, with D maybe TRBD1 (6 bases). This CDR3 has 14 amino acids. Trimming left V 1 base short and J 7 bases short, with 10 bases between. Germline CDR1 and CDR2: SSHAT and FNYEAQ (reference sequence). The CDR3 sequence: CASSLDGGVGELFF. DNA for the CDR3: TGTGCCAGCAGCTTAGATGGGGGCGTCGGGGAGCTGTTTTTT.

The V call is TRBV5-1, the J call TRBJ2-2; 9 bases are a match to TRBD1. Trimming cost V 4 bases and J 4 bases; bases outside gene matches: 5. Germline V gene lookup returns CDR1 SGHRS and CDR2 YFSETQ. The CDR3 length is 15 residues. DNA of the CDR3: TGCGCCAGCAGCCGGACAGGGGAAATCACCGGGGAGCTGTTTTTT. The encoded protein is CASSRTGEITGELFF.

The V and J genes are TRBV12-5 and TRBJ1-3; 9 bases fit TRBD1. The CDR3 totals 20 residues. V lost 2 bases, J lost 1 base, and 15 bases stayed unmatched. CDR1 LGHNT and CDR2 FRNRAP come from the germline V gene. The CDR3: CASGLPLTGGSPQSGNTIYF. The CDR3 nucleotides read TGTGCTAGTGGTTTGCCTTTGACAGGGGGGAGCCCTCAATCTGGAAACACCATATATTTT.

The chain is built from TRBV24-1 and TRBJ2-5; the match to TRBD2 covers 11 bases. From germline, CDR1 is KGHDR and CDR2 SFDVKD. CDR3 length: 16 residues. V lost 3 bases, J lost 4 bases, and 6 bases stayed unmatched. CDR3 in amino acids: CATSDPTSGGGETQYF. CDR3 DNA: TGTGCCACCAGTGATCCCACTAGCGGGGGTGGAGAGACCCAGTACTTC.

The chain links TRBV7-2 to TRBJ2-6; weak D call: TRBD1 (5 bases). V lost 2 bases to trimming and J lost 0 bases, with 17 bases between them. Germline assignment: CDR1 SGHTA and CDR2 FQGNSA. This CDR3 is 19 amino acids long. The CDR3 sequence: CASSLYYIQDYSGANVLTF. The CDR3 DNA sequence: TGTGCCAGCAGCTTATACTATATACAGGATTACTCTGGGGCCAACGTCCTGACTTTC.

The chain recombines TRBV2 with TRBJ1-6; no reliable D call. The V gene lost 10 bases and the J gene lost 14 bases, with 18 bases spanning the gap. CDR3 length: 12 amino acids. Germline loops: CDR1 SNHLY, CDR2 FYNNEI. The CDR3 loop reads CATLSGPAALHF. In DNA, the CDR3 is TGTGCCACGCTGTCCGGCCCAGCGGCCCTCCACTTT.

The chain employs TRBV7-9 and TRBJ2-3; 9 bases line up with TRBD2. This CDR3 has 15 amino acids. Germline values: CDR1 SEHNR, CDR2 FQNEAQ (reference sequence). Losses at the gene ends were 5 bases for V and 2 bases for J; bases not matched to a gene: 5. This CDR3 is CASSPGTSLTDTQYF. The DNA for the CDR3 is TGTGCCAGCAGCCCTGGGACTAGCCTCACAGATACGCAGTATTTT.

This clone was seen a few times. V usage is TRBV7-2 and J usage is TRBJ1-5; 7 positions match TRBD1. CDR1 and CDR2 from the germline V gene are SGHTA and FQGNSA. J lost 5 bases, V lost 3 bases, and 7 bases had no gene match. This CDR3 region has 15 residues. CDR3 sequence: CASSFVGGTDQPQHF. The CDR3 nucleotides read TGTGCCAGCAGCTTCGTCGGCGGGACAGATCAGCCCCAGCATTTT. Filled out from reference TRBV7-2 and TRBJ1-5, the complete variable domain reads GAGVSQSPSNKVTEKGKDVELRCDPISGHTALYWYRQSLGQGLEFLIYFQGNSAPDKSGLPSDRFSAERTGGSVSTLTIQRTQQEDSAVYLCASSFVGGTDQPQHFGDGTRLSIL.

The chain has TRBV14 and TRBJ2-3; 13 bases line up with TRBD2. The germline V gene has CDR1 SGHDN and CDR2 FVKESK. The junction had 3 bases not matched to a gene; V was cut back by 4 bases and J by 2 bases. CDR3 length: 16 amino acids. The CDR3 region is CASSPGTSGDTDTQYF. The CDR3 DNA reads TGTGCCAGCAGCCCCGGGACTAGCGGGGACACAGATACGCAGTATTTT.

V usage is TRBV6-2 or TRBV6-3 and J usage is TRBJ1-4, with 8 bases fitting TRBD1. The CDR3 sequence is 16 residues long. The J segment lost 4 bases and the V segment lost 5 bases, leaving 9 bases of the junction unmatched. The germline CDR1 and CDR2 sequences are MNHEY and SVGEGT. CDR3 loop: CASSENGQGRNEKLFF. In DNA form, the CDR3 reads TGTGCCAGCAGTGAGAACGGACAGGGCCGTAATGAAAAACTGTTTTTT.

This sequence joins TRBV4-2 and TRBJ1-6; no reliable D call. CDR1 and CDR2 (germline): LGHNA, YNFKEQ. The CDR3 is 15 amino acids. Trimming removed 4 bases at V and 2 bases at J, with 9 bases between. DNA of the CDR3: TGTGCCAGCAGCCGAGATAAAACCTATAATTCACCCCTCCACTTT. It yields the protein CASSRDKTYNSPLHF.

The CDR3 is CASSLGPGDGYTF. In nucleotides, the CDR3 is TGTGCCAGCAGCTTAGGACCCGGGGATGGCTACACCTTC. The chain is built from TRBV7-2 and TRBJ1-2, with D unclear. This CDR3 has 13 residues. Trimming shortened V by 1 base and J by 6 bases, and 9 bases separated the two germline ends. Germline CDR1 SGHTA, CDR2 FQGNSA.

The CDR3 protein is CASSVAGLREYEQYF. In DNA, the CDR3 is TGTGCCAGCAGCGTAGCGGGGTTGAGGGAATACGAGCAGTACTTC. This rearrangement joins TRBV9 to TRBJ2-7; D perhaps matches TRBD2 (5 bases). Between the trimmed V and J ends, which lost 0 bases and 4 bases, there was a span of 14 bases. Germline values: CDR1 SGDLS, CDR2 YYNGEE. The CDR3 sequence is 15 residues long.

The CDR3 loop reads CASSFRGRAETQYF. The CDR3 DNA reads TGCGCCAGCAGCTTCAGGGGGCGGGCAGAGACCCAGTACTTC. V and J are TRBV5-1 and TRBJ2-5, with 8 bases matching TRBD1. V was clipped by 2 bases and J by 4 bases; unmatched bases: 4. The CDR3 is made up of 14 amino acids. CDR1 and CDR2 (germline): SGHRS, YFSETQ.